This note documents a single T cell receptor (beta chain) sequence. One end of the junction fails to match germline, which may point to a read error. This record belongs to a study of technical replicates of blood from several donors. The table came from immunoSEQ multiplex PCR; TCRdb's copy has only in-frame clones and leaves some out. This table has 79,000 or so clones, roughly 97% appearing once. The specimen sequenced was T cells isolated from PBMCs. The TCR originated in a human donor in good health.

The CDR3 reads CASSAETSGERIF. CDR3 in DNA: TGTGCCAGCAGTGCTGAGACTAGCGGGGAGCGGATCTTC. The rearrangement uses TRBV6-4 and TRBJ2-1; 11 nucleotides line up with TRBD2. The CDR3 is made up of 13 amino acids. The germline gives CDR1 MRHNA, CDR2 SNTAGT.